The T cell receptor beta chain described here comes from a study of technical replicates of blood from several donors. This CDR3 comprises 15 residues. V lost 4 bases and J 0 bases, leaving 11 bases between the germline ends. Per germline, CDR1 SGHNT and CDR2 YYREEE (reference sequence). Data came from immunoSEQ multiplex PCR; TCRdb stores just in-frame clones and leaves some out. The data contain 60,000 to 85,000 clones, roughly 91% of them seen just once; the ten biggest clones take up 0.3% to 0.45%. V is TRBV5-4 and J is TRBJ1-3; maybe TRBD1 (5 bases). Sample: T cells isolated from PBMCs. The receptor comes from a human donor in good health. The CDR3 is CASSRQRSSGNTIYF. CDR3 coding DNA: TGTGCCAGCAGCCGACAGCGTTCCTCTGGAAACACCATATATTTT. The variable domain in full, completed from reference TRBV5-4 and TRBJ1-3, reads ETGVTQSPTHLIKTRGQQVTLRCSSQSGHNTVSWYQQALGQGPQFIFQYYREEENGRGNFPPRFSGLQFPNYSSELNVNALELDDSALYLCASSRQRSSGNTIYFGEGSWLTVV.